This T cell receptor beta chain derives from a study of Graves' ophthalmopathy and Graves' hyperthyroidism. As for the study in general: Hyperthyroidism is called stable when no ophthalmopathy develops within 18 months of follow-up.

The sequenced template was RNA, covering the TCR beta CDR3 region. First-round RT-PCR employed HTBI primers, with a second-round multiplex PCR after it. TCRdb recomputed calls from the multiplex PCR reads with MiXCR, one row per CDR3 protein. The table shows some 1.1 million distinct CDR3 sequences, with 36% occurring only once. V was trimmed by 4 bases and J by 1 base, leaving 13 bases between them. Germline values: CDR1 SGHDN, CDR2 FVKESK. The CDR3 is 15 residues long. This clonotype was counted ten times or more. None of the included patients had other autoimmune diseases, uncontrolled infections, pregnancy or lactation, as these led to exclusion.

V gene TRBV14 combines with J gene TRBJ1-1; tentative D call: TRBD1 (5 bases). This receptor was taken from an adult man with Graves' hyperthyroidism. The specimen sequenced was peripheral blood or thyroid tissue (not recorded which). CDR3 in DNA: TGTGCCAGCAGCCGCTTTCCGGGGCCGAACACTGAAGCTTTCTTT. It yields the protein CASSRFPGPNTEAFF.